This record looks at one T cell receptor beta chain sequence and its context. Other DNA sequences of this sample code for an identical CDR3. The sample is drawn from a study of shared clonotypes between healthy human individuals. The germline V gene has CDR1 SGDLS and CDR2 YYNGEE. The CDR3 has 13 amino acids. Trimming pared 3 bases from V and 3 bases from J, leaving 8 bases between. Terminally differentiated effector memory CD45RA+ cells were left out of the naive CD8 fraction, which was CD45RO-negative and positively selected for CCR7. The table came from immunoSEQ multiplex PCR; TCRdb's copy has only in-frame clones and leaves some out. The sample shows more than 2 million clones, 85% to 95% of them seen only once.

Sequences were obtained from naive CD8+ T cells from PBMCs. This chain links TRBV9 with TRBJ2-3; TRBD2 is a possible D gene (6 bases). This clonotype originated in a man younger than 35 in good health. Some clones in this sample may be carry-over from other donors' samples. The CDR3 nucleotides read TGTGCCAGCAGCGGTGGGGGGACAGATACGCAGTATTTT. Its translation: CASSGGGTDTQYF.